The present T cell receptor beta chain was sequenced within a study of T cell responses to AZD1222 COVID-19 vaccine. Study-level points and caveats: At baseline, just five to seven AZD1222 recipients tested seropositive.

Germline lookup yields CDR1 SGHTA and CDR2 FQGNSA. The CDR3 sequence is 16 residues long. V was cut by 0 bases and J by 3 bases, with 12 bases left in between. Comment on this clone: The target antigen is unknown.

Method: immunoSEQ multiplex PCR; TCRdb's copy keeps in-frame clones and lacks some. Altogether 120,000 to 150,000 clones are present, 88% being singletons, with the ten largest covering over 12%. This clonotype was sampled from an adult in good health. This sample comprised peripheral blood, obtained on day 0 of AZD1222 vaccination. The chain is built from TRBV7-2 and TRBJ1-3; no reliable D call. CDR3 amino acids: CASSLAPQAGGNTIYF. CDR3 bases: TGTGCCAGCAGCTTAGCGCCCCAGGCTGGTGGAAACACCATATATTTT.